Each of the 14 T cell receptor beta chains below was sequenced from the same sample in a study of beta chain features in type 1 diabetes. Findings of the study overall: Shortening of TCRB CDR3s, moderate but significant, appeared in all four CD4+ subsets of Type 1 diabetes patients.

The authors reverse transcribed all of the isolated RNA, so sequencing captured expressed TCRB transcripts. Here immunoSEQ multiplex PCR was the method, and the copy in TCRdb shows in-frame clones only, minus some. The table shows more than 250,000 clones, with approximately 15% occurring only once. The antigens of these receptors remain unknown. Sample: naive CD4+ T cells from blood. The receptors shown here come from a man in his thirties or forties with type 1 diabetes.

The chain uses TRBV7-2 and TRBJ1-4; tentative D call: TRBD1 (5 bases). The V gene's germline CDR1 is SGHTA and CDR2 FQGNSA. The CDR3 loop spans 13 amino acids. Trimming left V 7 bases short and J 6 bases short, with 12 bases between. CDR3 protein: CASTRDRHEKLFF. The CDR3 DNA reads as TGTGCCAGCACTCGCGACAGACATGAAAAACTGTTTTTT.

There are a few counts of this clone. The chain has TRBV5-4 and TRBJ2-4; 8 positions agree with TRBD2. There are 15 residues in the CDR3. Germline-derived CDR1 and CDR2 are SGHNT and YYREEE (reference sequence). The trim removed 3 bases at V and 5 bases at J, leaving 7 bases unmatched. The CDR3 here is CASSSGSSGQNIQYF. The CDR3 DNA reads TGTGCCAGCAGCTCCGGATCTAGCGGGCAAAACATTCAGTACTTC.

This clone was detected only a few times. The chain has TRBV2 and TRBJ2-3; D gene unclear. Germline CDR1 SNHLY, CDR2 FYNNEI. The CDR3 is 13 amino acids. V was shortened by 6 bases and J by 0 bases, with 7 bases between the two germline ends. DNA of the CDR3: TGTGCCAGCAGACAGTCTAGCACAGATACGCAGTATTTT. Amino acids: CASRQSSTDTQYF.

There are a few counts of this clone. V is TRBV28 and J is TRBJ2-7; D may be TRBD1 (6 bases). The germline V gene encodes CDR1 MDHEN and CDR2 SYDVKM. The CDR3 runs 14 residues. The ends were cut back, 6 bases at V and 7 bases at J, with 19 bases in the middle. The CDR3: CASRSSRWTAEQYF. CDR3 coding DNA: TGTGCCAGCAGATCTTCACGCTGGACAGCAGAGCAGTACTTC.

The rearrangement uses TRBV7-2 and TRBJ1-1; D is perhaps TRBD1 (6 bases). The CDR3 spans 15 residues. The germline V gene has CDR1 SGHTA and CDR2 FQGNSA. With 1 base removed from V and 0 bases from J, the gap between germline ends came to 9 bases. This CDR3 is CASSLGGHLNTEAFF. CDR3 DNA sequence: TGTGCCAGCAGCTTAGGGGGACACCTGAACACTGAAGCTTTCTTT.

A few counts support this clone. The identical CDR3 is also encoded by other nucleotide sequences in the sample. The gene calls are TRBV4-2 and TRBJ2-3; D uncertain. V lost 0 bases and J lost 1, with 11 bases in between. Germline V lookup: CDR1 LGHNA, CDR2 YNFKEQ. This CDR3 has 16 residues. CDR3 nucleotides: TGTGCCAGCAGCCAAGATCCGATAGCTGGCACAGATACGCAGTATTTT. Translating gives CASSQDPIAGTDTQYF.

The V and J genes are TRBV25-1 and TRBJ2-3; the match to TRBD2 covers 8 bases. Germline V gene lookup returns CDR1 MGHDK and CDR2 SYGVNS. The V and J ends lost 4 bases and 4 bases, in that order; junction bases with no gene match: 10. The CDR3 length is 16 residues. For the CDR3, the DNA is TGTGCCAGCAGTGGTACCGGGACTAGTAATGCAGATACGCAGTATTTT. Translated: CASSGTGTSNADTQYF.

The V gene is TRBV7-9, the J gene TRBJ1-2; 8 bases agree with TRBD1. CDR1 and CDR2 (germline): SEHNR, FQNEAQ (reference sequence). The CDR3 is 13 amino acids. J lost 8 bases, V lost 5 bases, and 7 bases had no gene match. DNA for the CDR3: TGTGCCAGCAGCCAGGACAGGGCCGTCGGCTACACCTTC. Amino acids: CASSQDRAVGYTF.

This clone was found a few times. The genes are TRBV28 and TRBJ2-5; 9 bases map to TRBD2. Germline assignment: CDR1 MDHEN and CDR2 SYDVKM. V lost 2 bases, J lost 5 bases, and 3 bases stayed unmatched. This CDR3 is 14 amino acids long. The DNA for the CDR3 is TGTGCCAGCAGTTTAGCGGGAGGGGTGGAGACCCAGTACTTC. Translating it yields CASSLAGGVETQYF.

This clone showed up just once. V gene TRBV28 combines with J gene TRBJ2-3, with D perhaps TRBD1 (5 bases). V was shortened by 6 bases and J by 2 bases, with 18 bases between the two germline ends. This CDR3 has 16 amino acids. CDR1 is MDHEN, CDR2 SYDVKM, per germline. This CDR3 is CASSLLPREPTDTQYF. The CDR3 DNA is TGTGCCAGCAGCTTACTGCCCAGGGAACCCACAGATACGCAGTATTTT.

The chain is built from TRBV29-1 and TRBJ1-3; 7 nucleotides match TRBD1. The germline V gene has CDR1 SQVTM and CDR2 ANQGSEA. The CDR3 has 14 residues. J gave up 0 bases and V 4 bases, and 3 bases lay outside the gene matches. Written as DNA, the CDR3 is TGCAGCGTTGCGACAGGGTACTCTGGAAACACCATATATTTT. Translated: CSVATGYSGNTIYF.

This rearrangement joins TRBV30 to TRBJ2-7; 10 bases match TRBD1. This CDR3 is built from 14 residues. In germline, CDR1 is GTSNPN, CDR2 SVGIG (reference sequence). V gave up 0 bases and J gave up 3 bases; unmatched junction bases: 2. CDR3 loop: CAWSVGQGFYEQYF. The DNA for the CDR3 is TGTGCCTGGAGTGTGGGACAGGGGTTCTACGAGCAGTACTTC.

The chain recombines TRBV18 with TRBJ2-7, with a weak D call TRBD1 (5 bases). The ends were cut back, 8 bases at V and 2 bases at J, with 19 bases in the middle. This CDR3 comprises 15 residues. The V gene's germline CDR1 is KGHSH and CDR2 LQKENI. The DNA for the CDR3 is TGTGCCAGCACGCTTTTGGGGCCAGGGCCCTACGAGCAGTACTTC. This translates into CASTLLGPGPYEQYF.

Regarding this clone: Mismatch with germline at one junction end may stem from a read error. The chain couples TRBV7-2 to TRBJ2-7, with TRBD2 matching over 8 bases. Germline loops: CDR1 SGHTA, CDR2 FQGNSA. The CDR3 has 13 residues. The CDR3 here is CASSESGSPRKDF. Here the CDR3 DNA reads TGTGCCAGCAGCGAAAGCGGGAGTCCTCGTAAGGACTTC.